This entry is about one T cell receptor beta chain. The V gene lost 1 base and the J gene lost 1 base, with 12 bases spanning the gap. The CDR3 consists of 16 residues. Germline lookup yields CDR1 LNHDA and CDR2 SQIVND (reference sequence). This sample stems from a study of blood T cell repertoires in COVID-19. Whole-study context: Material from acute and convalescent COVID-19 was sourced from the United States, Italy and Spain. Nucleic acid was either cDNA or gDNA, and it came from T cells, B-cell-depleted T cells, or PBMCs.

As handled by the study authors: Reference gene primers were amplified, and this amplification served to estimate nucleated cell counts. Clones were read by immunoSEQ multiplex PCR, and TCRdb kept only the in-frame ones, dropping some. V and J calls and clone size follow that table, whereas D and trimming were derived from the DNA. Found here are some 100,000 clones, 70% to 90% of them singletons; the top ten hold about a sixth. Sequenced sample: peripheral blood. J is TRBJ2-3 and V is TRBV19; D not resolved. The clonotype comes from a human donor in a cohort sampled during active COVID-19. CDR3 in amino acids: CASSIVFGSGTDTQYF. The CDR3 bases are TGTGCCAGTAGTATAGTTTTCGGGTCGGGCACAGATACGCAGTATTTT.